Here is one T cell receptor beta chain with its context. The antigen it binds to is not known. No much larger clone exists at a distance of one base, and base qualities are not known. The CDR3 regions of human TCRbeta chains were analyzed by immunosequencing. In the authors' own workflow: Repertoire TCRs were matched against a reference library of SARS-CoV-2-specific TCRs generated with the MIRA antigen-specificity platform. Breadth was defined as the fraction of unique TCRs that were SARS-CoV-2-associated, and depth was defined as the fraction of total T cells that were SARS-CoV-2-associated. Using the MIRA data, each spike-specific TCR was assigned both to the spike region to which the TCR was reactive and to a CD4 or CD8 class. Log10-transformed breadth and depth values were compared by one-way ANOVA with Sidak's multiple comparisons tests. This is the immuneACCESS table as TCRdb keeps it, with only in-frame sequences that have V and J called. A part of the clones is gone; compared with another copy, unresolved V genes explain less than half, and the rest is unexplained. The DNA was the basis for D and trimming; V, J and clone size are from that table. For this sample there are about 140,000 clones; 80% to 95% appear just once. Approximately 4.8% of the sample is held by the ten biggest clonotypes.

This entry belongs to a study of T cell responses to AZD1222 COVID-19 vaccine (dated by TCRdb to the early 2020s). In terms of the full investigation: AZD1222 recipients given second doses at about 4 weeks or at about 12 weeks were pooled, since spike-specific TCR depth and breadth were not found to differ between the two schedules. A total of 240 or so trial participants underwent TCR sequencing, of whom 207 had received two doses of AZD1222 and about 25 had received two doses of the MenACWY control vaccine. Trial participants were enrolled by age into subgroups of 18-55, 56-69 and 70-plus years, and about 150, 27 and 61 TCR-sequenced participants, respectively, were included in these subgroups. Overall study outcomes, separate from this receptor: Nearly half of unique spike-specific TCRs reportedly recognized epitopes outside regions mutated in the B.1.351 and B.1.1.7 variants. Conclusions about previously exposed vaccinees are limited because only a handful of AZD1222 recipients were SARS-CoV-2 seropositive at baseline. Participants were mostly white British and included more females than males, and it was suggested by the authors that clonal diversity may have been underestimated. The 56-69-year group was small, and its depth increase did not reach significance, likely because of low power. The whole spike protein was spanned by vaccine-associated CD4 TCRs, and dominant responses were seen in regions 160-218 and 743-854. Because no samples from the day 14 peak response were available, repertoires could be characterized only after the peak T cell response. After two AZD1222 doses, both the breadth and the depth of spike-specific TCRs were significantly higher than at day 0 and than in MenACWY recipients.

Sequences KGHSH (CDR1) and LQKENI (CDR2) are obtained from the germline V gene. Between the V and J ends, shortened by 6 bases and 5 bases respectively, the junction contains 16 bases. From its cysteine to its phenylalanine, the CDR3 spans 14 amino acids. Left in the record is the CDR3 DNA by itself, 42 bases read in frame from the first base. In the paper's terms, the time point label means: baseline before first vaccination. Vaccinee samples came from UK trials COV001 and COV002, including a single-blind randomized controlled phase 2/3 trial of AZD1222 (ChAdOx1 nCoV-19) in healthy adults. For TCRbeta chain sequencing, PBMC samples were collected from trial participants at day 0 and at day 28 after the second dose.

This sequence was found in an adult in good health. The source material was peripheral blood, sampled on day 0 of AZD1222 vaccination. The rearranged segments are TRBV18 and TRBJ1-1, with a weak D call of TRBD1 (6 bases match). Here is the DNA: TGTGCCAGCTCCAAAGAAGGGGGAGTAACTGAAGCTTTCTTT. Its product reads: CASSKEGGVTEAFF. Extended through the reference TRBV18 and TRBJ1-1 proteins, this CDR3 yields the full variable domain: NAGVMQNPRHLVRRRGQEARLRCSPMKGHSHVYWYRQLPEEGLKFMVYLQKENIIDESGMPKERFSAEFPKEGPSILRIQQVVRGDSAAYFCASSKEGGVTEAFFGQGTRLTVV.